This TCR beta chain stems from a study of T-cell memory formation after mild COVID-19 listed by TCRdb under 2021. At the level of the whole study: TCR sequence clusters from the two donors were found to be largely donor specific. Two young, previously healthy adult volunteers, one female and one male, were included in the cohort. T-cell clones expanding and contracting after mild COVID-19 in two donors were tracked by longitudinal TCRalpha and TCRbeta repertoire sequencing. The investigation overall reported the following: Clones that contracted from day 15 to 85 showed balanced CD4/CD8 phenotypes, whereas a second wave of clones that expanded from day 15 to 37 leaned towards CD4+. The study covered only a couple of mild cases, and larger cohorts including severe cases with pre-infection samples were considered necessary. Some responding clones were detected in pre-infection memory, suggesting pre-existing cross-reactive memory T cells joined the SARS-CoV-2 response. Contracting CD4+ clones turned up mainly in the CM and EM memory subsets, whereas EMRA was where CD8+ clones were enriched. Whether the second-wave clones peaking on day 37 were SARS-CoV-2 specific was not confirmed.

Ficoll-Paque density gradient centrifugation was the method used to isolate PBMCs. The sequencing machine was an Illumina NovaSeq 6000. TCRalpha and TCRbeta cDNA libraries were constructed by 5'RACE with constant-segment primers, with sample barcodes and unique molecular identifiers being introduced. Trizol reagent was used to extract RNA from every sample. Amplification of the libraries took two PCR steps, and the second step added a second sample barcode plus Illumina TruSeq adapters. The libraries were sequenced on an Illumina NovaSeq using 2 x 150 bp paired-end reads. The paper's processing steps were these. Demultiplexing of reads and collapsing into UMI-guided consensus sequences were performed with migec v1.2.7. With mixcr v2.1.11, UMI consensuses were aligned to TRA and TRB V and J templates and assembled into clonotypes. A clonotype was counted as expanded or contracted only if both edgeR and NoisET called the change significant, with noise models trained on biological replicates. For edgeR calls, a false discovery rate-adjusted p below 0.01 and a log2 fold-change threshold of 1 were applied. As an exploratory analysis of dynamics, max-normalized trajectories of the 1000 most abundant clonotypes were examined by PCA with hierarchical clustering. Separately sequenced CD4+ and CD8+ repertoires were used to assign a CD4 or CD8 phenotype to each responding clone. Using fastp trimming at Q25 and MiXCR clonotype assembly, TCRdb reanalyzed the public sequencing data and kept in-frame beta chains. When rows share a CDR3 protein, they turn into one entry using the most common DNA and genes. The V and J calls shown here were made by TCRdb, not taken from the authors' results. The sample contains around 320,000 distinct CDR3 sequences, roughly an eighth of them found a single time. The ten largest make up approximately 22% of the sample.

In its sample, this clonotype was seen many times. Its target antigen remains unknown. Base qualities were left out, and no much larger clone turns up one base away. Via the germline V gene, CDR1 is LGHNA and CDR2 YSLEER. V gives up 0 bases and J gives up 4 bases, and the segment between their germline ends measures 13 bases. Counted from cysteine to phenylalanine, this CDR3 has 17 amino acids. Here the CDR3 DNA is all that survives: 51 bases in frame from base 1. This TCR was sampled from a man younger than 35 who had mild COVID-19 (a few samples of this study predate the infection). The sample titles of this study are shuffled in the database, so cell type and time point are left out; the donor was told from shared clones. The V and J segments used are TRBV4-3 and TRBJ1-6; the D gene is possibly TRBD1, with 5 bases matching. The sample comprised PBMCs or a T cell subset sorted from them (not recorded which). CDR3 region: CASSQEAVGGYNSPLHF. The DNA sequence is given as TGCGCCAGCAGCCAAGAAGCGGTCGGGGGATATAATTCACCCCTCCACTTT.